Sequencing of this T cell receptor beta chain was carried out in a study of blood T cell repertoires in COVID-19. V shed 1 base and J shed 0 bases, with 7 bases lying between them. This CDR3 comprises 15 residues. Per the germline V gene, CDR1 is KGHDR and CDR2 is SFDVKD. Generated by immunoSEQ multiplex PCR, the TCRdb table keeps only in-frame clones and is missing some. This table holds fewer than 300,000 clones, roughly 88% found once. Sequencing input: PBMCs or T cells enriched from blood (not recorded which). The sequence derives from a young woman who had recovered from COVID-19. This chain links TRBV24-1 with TRBJ2-3; D ambiguous. The CDR3 DNA reads as TGTGCCACCAGTGATTTTGCTACTAGCACAGATACGCAGTATTTT. This sequence encodes CATSDFATSTDTQYF.